The 18 T cell receptor beta chains below were found in one sample sequenced in a study of shared clonotypes between healthy human individuals. Libraries were prepared by immunoSEQ multiplex PCR; TCRdb keeps only in-frame clonotypes and omits some of them. The repertoire holds roughly 1.5 million clones, with approximately 98% as singletons. The source material was naive CD4+ T cells sorted from blood. The subset: CD45RA+ positively selected. These receptors were collected from a man aged 25-40 years in good health.

This clone was seen a single time. The sample contains more than one DNA sequence encoding this CDR3. This chain links TRBV29-1 with TRBJ2-5; the D is unclear. Per germline, CDR1 SQVTM and CDR2 ANQGSEA. This CDR3 region has 13 residues. Trimming took off 4 bases at V and 0 bases at J, with 9 bases between the two ends. The CDR3 protein is CSVVGQYQETQYF. CDR3 DNA sequence: TGCAGCGTTGTTGGGCAGTACCAAGAGACCCAGTACTTC.

The chain links TRBV18 to TRBJ2-1; no reliable D call. Germline values: CDR1 KGHSH, CDR2 LQKENI. This CDR3 comprises 14 residues. V was shortened by 2 bases and J by 3 bases, with 8 bases between the two germline ends. This CDR3 is CASSPAVVYNEQFF. The CDR3 DNA reads TGTGCCAGCTCACCAGCGGTTGTCTACAATGAGCAGTTCTTC.

The CDR3 loop is CASSFSSTGEQYF. DNA of the CDR3: TGTGCCAGCAGCTTTAGTTCTACCGGGGAGCAGTACTTC. This chain joins TRBV5-6 and TRBJ2-7; D gene unclear. This CDR3 spans 13 amino acids. The germline V and J ends were trimmed by 2 bases and 7 bases, with 13 bases remaining between them. CDR1 is SGHDT, CDR2 YYEEEE, per germline.

The gene calls are TRBV29-1 and TRBJ2-3, with D hard to call. This CDR3 region has 14 residues. Per the germline V gene, CDR1 is SQVTM and CDR2 is ANQGSEA. Trimming removed 5 bases from V and 0 bases from J, with 12 bases in between. CDR3 in amino acids: CSVSQLTSTDTQYF. The CDR3 DNA sequence: TGCAGCGTTTCACAGTTGACTAGCACAGATACGCAGTATTTT.

V is TRBV5-1 and J is TRBJ2-3, with D perhaps assigned TRBD1 or TRBD2 (5 bases each). Germline V gives CDR1 SGHRS, CDR2 YFSETQ. Trimming shortened V by 0 bases and J by 4 bases, and 6 bases separated the two germline ends. The CDR3 is 13 residues long. CDR3 protein: CASSLGGSDTQYF. In DNA form, the CDR3 reads TGCGCCAGCAGCTTGGGGGGGTCAGATACGCAGTATTTT. The full variable domain, in which reference TRBV5-1 and TRBJ2-3 provide the parts outside the CDR3, is KAGVTQTPRYLIKTRGQQVTLSCSPISGHRSVSWYQQTPGQGLQFLFEYFSETQRNKGNFPGRFSGRQFSNSRSEMNVSTLELGDSALYLCASSLGGSDTQYFGPGTRLTVL.

The rearrangement links TRBV27 to TRBJ2-5, with 11 positions matching TRBD2. Germline V gene sequence: CDR1 MNHEY, CDR2 SMNVEV (reference sequence). Trimming removed 1 base from V and 3 bases from J; junction bases left unmatched: 7. The CDR3 spans 17 residues. CDR3 protein: CASSLFGTSGRKETQYF. The CDR3 DNA follows: TGTGCCAGCAGTTTATTTGGGACTAGCGGAAGAAAAGAGACCCAGTACTTC.

The chain carries TRBV12-2 and TRBJ2-7. TRBV12-2 is noted as a pseudogene. The CDR3 contains 14 residues. The chain's CDR3 is CASCSTGKAYEQYF. The CDR3 DNA is TGTGCAAGTTGCTCGACCGGTAAAGCCTACGAGCAGTACTTC.

The chain uses TRBV7-2 and TRBJ2-7, with 8 bases that match TRBD2. V dropped 4 bases and J dropped 1; count of bases not matched to a gene: 6. The CDR3 spans 15 residues. Germline-derived CDR1 and CDR2 are SGHTA and FQGNSA. The CDR3 sequence is CASSYSGTESYEQYF. CDR3 in DNA: TGTGCCAGCAGCTATAGCGGGACGGAGTCCTACGAGCAGTACTTC.

The DNA for the CDR3 is TGTGCCAGCAGTTCCGCCGGGACTATACCCTACGAGCAGTACTTC. It encodes CASSSAGTIPYEQYF. The chain carries TRBV28 and TRBJ2-7; TRBD2 aligns across 7 bases. This CDR3 contains 15 residues. V gave up 4 bases and J gave up 2 bases; unmatched junction bases: 8. From germline, CDR1 is MDHEN and CDR2 SYDVKM.

The table lists this clone with a count of one. Distinct nucleotide sequences in the sample also encode this CDR3. The gene calls are TRBV2 and TRBJ2-2; 9 bases match TRBD1. Germline CDR1 and CDR2: SNHLY and FYNNEI. V dropped 4 bases and J dropped 6; count of bases not matched to a gene: 0. The CDR3 covers 13 residues. In DNA, the CDR3 is TGTGCCAGCAGTGGACAGGGGGCCGGGGAGCTGTTTTTT. Amino acids: CASSGQGAGELFF. Full variable domain (rest looked up from reference TRBV2 and TRBJ2-2): EPEVTQTPSHQVTQMGQEVILRCVPISNHLYFYWYRQILGQKVEFLVSFYNNEISEKSEIFDDQFSVERPDGSNFTLKIRSTKLEDSAMYFCASSGQGAGELFFGEGSRLTVL.

V gene TRBV5-1 combines with J gene TRBJ2-3, with TRBD2 identical over 12 bases. This CDR3 has 18 amino acids. The V gene's germline CDR1 is SGHRS and CDR2 YFSETQ. Trimming cost V 1 base and J 5 bases; bases outside gene matches: 11. This CDR3 reads CASSLIPATSGSVDTQYF. Here the CDR3 DNA reads TGCGCCAGCAGCTTGATCCCGGCGACTAGCGGGAGTGTAGATACGCAGTATTTT.

The V call is TRBV9, the J call TRBJ2-7, with D tentatively TRBD1 (5 bases). The CDR3 has 14 amino acids. Germline V gives CDR1 SGDLS, CDR2 YYNGEE. V was pared by 4 bases and J by 0 bases, with 11 bases between. CDR3 residues: CASSPRQHSYEQYF. CDR3 coding DNA: TGTGCCAGCAGCCCCCGACAGCACTCCTACGAGCAGTACTTC.

The gene calls are TRBV19 and TRBJ2-1; maybe TRBD2 (5 bases). The CDR3 extends over 15 amino acids. CDR1 is LNHDA and CDR2 is SQIVND in the germline V gene (reference sequence). Trimming stripped 4 bases from V and 6 bases from J, with 16 bases between. As DNA, the CDR3 is TGTGCCAGTAGTAAACAGAGGGCCATCTCCAATGAGCAGTTCTTC. This translates into CASSKQRAISNEQFF. Full variable domain (rest looked up from reference TRBV19 and TRBJ2-1): DGGITQSPKYLFRKEGQNVTLSCEQNLNHDAMYWYRQDPGQGLRLIYYSQIVNDFQKGDIAEGYSVSREKKESFPLTVTSAQKNPTAFYLCASSKQRAISNEQFFGPGTRLTVL.

The count of this clone is one. J is TRBJ2-1 and V is TRBV14; 7 positions match TRBD1. Trimming removed 3 bases from V and 4 bases from J; junction bases left unmatched: 6. Per the germline V gene, CDR1 is SGHDN and CDR2 is FVKESK. The CDR3 is 15 amino acids. The CDR3 sequence: CASSQTGPLYNEQFF. The CDR3 coding sequence is TGTGCCAGCAGCCAGACAGGGCCCCTATACAATGAGCAGTTCTTC.

This chain joins TRBV19 and TRBJ1-5; TRBD1 might be the D (5 bases). Germline loops: CDR1 LNHDA, CDR2 SQIVND (reference sequence). This CDR3 spans 13 amino acids. Between the trimmed V and J ends, which lost 5 bases and 4 bases, there was a span of 9 bases. CDR3 coding DNA: TGTGCCAGTAGTCAGGGACGGAATCAGCCCCAGCATTTT. Translating it yields CASSQGRNQPQHF.

Written as DNA, the CDR3 is TGTGCCAGTGCTGACAGGGGGCGAGACTATGGCTACACCTTC. It yields the protein CASADRGRDYGYTF. The J gene is TRBJ1-2, the V gene TRBV6-5; 10 bases are shared with TRBD1. CDR1 is MNHEY, CDR2 SVGAGI, per germline. The CDR3 totals 14 residues. J was trimmed by 3 bases and V by 9 bases; bases with no gene match: 7.

This clone was observed a single time. The chain has TRBV11-2 and TRBJ2-1; D uncertain. With 11 bases removed from V and 7 bases from J, the gap between germline ends came to 12 bases. Per the germline V gene, CDR1 is SGHAT and CDR2 is FQNNGV. The CDR3 is 11 amino acids. This chain's CDR3 is CASSSLNEQFF. In DNA, the CDR3 is TGTGCCTCCTCGTCCCTGAATGAGCAGTTCTTC. The full variable domain, its missing parts supplied by reference TRBV11-2 and TRBJ2-1, is EAGVAQSPRYKIIEKRQSVAFWCNPISGHATLYWYQQILGQGPKLLIQFQNNGVVDDSQLPKDRFSAERLKGVDSTLKIQPAKLEDSAVYLCASSSLNEQFFGPGTRLTVL.

The chain carries TRBV6-1 and TRBJ2-7, with D possibly being TRBD1 (6 bases). Trimming shortened V by 2 bases and J by 4 bases, and 12 bases separated the two germline ends. CDR1 and CDR2 from the germline V gene are MNHNS and SASEGT. The CDR3 is 14 residues long. The DNA for the CDR3 is TGTGCCAGCAGTGAACAGGGACACAATTACGAGCAGTACTTC. This encodes CASSEQGHNYEQYF.